The 5 T cell receptor beta chains in this list originate from one sample, sequenced in a study of siplizumab effects on memory and regulatory T cells (dated by TCRdb to between 2019 and 2020). The library was generated by the immunoSEQ multiplex PCR assay. TCRdb's version of the immuneACCESS table is confined to in-frame rearrangements and falls short of the full clone set. An unresolved V gene accounts for under half of the shortfall where checked; the remainder is of unknown origin. The sample table holds about 120,000 clones, of which about 94% were seen once. The leading ten clones occupy roughly 1.8% of the sample. The source material was non-Treg CD4+ T cells sorted from blood. Interpreted using the paper, the cell subset or site label stands for: FACS-sorted unstimulated CD4+ non-regulatory T cells. The receptors come from a human donor in good health.

J is TRBJ1-1 and V is TRBV6-5, with D uncertain. Looked up from germline, CDR1 is MNHEY and CDR2 is SVGAGI. This CDR3 contains 13 residues. Between the trimmed V and J ends, which lost 2 bases and 5 bases, there was a span of 9 bases. CDR3 in amino acids: CASSYRAETEAFF. In DNA form, the CDR3 reads TGTGCCAGCAGTTACCGGGCGGAGACTGAAGCTTTCTTT.

V is TRBV5-6 and J is TRBJ1-6; no firm D call. The V end lost 2 bases, the J end lost 7 bases, and 4 bases lay between the germline ends. From germline, CDR1 is SGHDT and CDR2 YYEEEE. The CDR3 totals 12 residues. CDR3 region: CASSLRNSPLHF. CDR3 DNA: TGTGCCAGCAGCTTAAGGAATTCACCCCTCCACTTT.

The chain is built from TRBV7-8 and TRBJ2-5; possible D gene TRBD2, 5 bases. Germline loops: CDR1 SGHVS, CDR2 FQNEAQ. The V end was cut by 5 bases, the J end by 1 base, with 14 bases between. The CDR3 is 15 residues long. In DNA, the CDR3 is TGTGCCAGCAGCCCCCCCCGCGGGTTCCAAGAGACCCAGTACTTC. It translates to CASSPPRGFQETQYF.

V usage is TRBV5-6 and J usage is TRBJ2-1, with D perhaps assigned TRBD1 or TRBD2 (6 bases each). Trimming took 3 bases from V and 8 from J, leaving 15 bases between them. Germline CDR1 is SGHDT and CDR2 is YYEEEE. This CDR3 has 14 residues. CDR3 nucleotide sequence: TGTGCCAGCAGCTGGGGGGCTAGCGAAGATGAGCAGTTCTTC. Residues: CASSWGASEDEQFF.

The CDR3 DNA is TGCGCCAGCAGCCAAGGCAGGGGAACAGGAGGAAACACCATATATTTT. Its protein is CASSQGRGTGGNTIYF. The chain is built from TRBV4-1 and TRBJ1-3; D may be TRBD1 (6 bases). Germline V gene sequence: CDR1 MGHRA, CDR2 YSYEKL. Trimming shortened V by 1 base and J by 4 bases, and 14 bases separated the two germline ends. There are 16 residues in the CDR3.